Listed below are T cell receptor beta chains from one sample, sequenced in a study of blood T cell repertoires in COVID-19. Sequencing was performed with immunoSEQ multiplex PCR; in TCRdb, only in-frame clones are kept and a portion is missing. The sample yields roughly 41,000 clones, 85% to 90% seen once. Sequences were obtained from PBMCs or T cells enriched from blood (not recorded which). All receptors come from a woman aged 45-59 years who had recovered from COVID-19. The CDR3 runs from the conserved cysteine through the conserved F or W. Each record gives: clone size, J gene, V gene, D gene, CDR3 protein, CDR3 DNA. D genes are given only for firm matches. Only some rows state a clone size, as once, few, many or a class for expanded clones.

>-|TRBJ2-2|TRBV19|-
CASSRVGTGELFF
TGTGCCAGTAGCCGGGTCGGGACCGGGGAGCTGTTTTTT
>-|TRBJ1-6|TRBV19|TRBD1
CASSIFGQGDSPLHF
TGTGCCAGTAGTATTTTCGGACAGGGGGATTCACCCCTCCACTTT
>few|TRBJ2-7|TRBV6-5|TRBD2
CASSYSGGFYEQYF
TGTGCCAGCAGTTACTCGGGGGGGTTTTACGAGCAGTACTTC
>-|TRBJ2-7|TRBV12-3/TRBV12-4|TRBD2
CASSRQRGDEQYF
TGTGCCAGCAGCCGTCAGCGGGGCGACGAGCAGTACTTC
>-|TRBJ2-3|TRBV14|-
CASSPYSTDTQYF
TGTGCCAGCAGCCCCTATAGCACAGATACGCAGTATTTT
>-|TRBJ1-4|TRBV28|-
CASRLNEKLFF
TGTGCCAGCAGACTAAATGAAAAACTGTTTTTT
>-|TRBJ1-5|TRBV28|-
CASKPPDQPQHF
TGTGCCAGCAAGCCCCCCGATCAGCCCCAGCATTTT
>-|TRBJ1-1|TRBV5-4|-
CASSFSLQRAEAFF
TGTGCCAGCAGCTTCTCTCTGCAGCGGGCTGAAGCTTTCTTT
>-|TRBJ1-1|TRBV6-2/TRBV6-3|TRBD1
CASSYGGDRARGTEAFF
TGTGCCAGCAGTTACGGAGGGGACAGGGCCCGGGGTACTGAAGCTTTCTTT
>-|TRBJ2-2|TRBV6-2/TRBV6-3|-
CASSYRDTGELFF
TGTGCCAGCAGTTACCGGGACACCGGGGAGCTGTTTTTT
>-|TRBJ2-1|TRBV5-1|TRBD2
CASSLVPSGSVNEQFF
TGCGCCAGCAGCTTGGTGCCTAGCGGGAGTGTCAATGAGCAGTTCTTC
>-|TRBJ2-5|TRBV5-4|-
CASSRSGTQETQYF
TGTGCCAGCAGCCGTTCCGGGACTCAAGAGACCCAGTACTTC
>-|TRBJ2-3|TRBV5-4|TRBD1
CASSPKGQGSTDTQYF
TGTGCCAGCAGCCCGAAAGGACAGGGGAGCACAGATACGCAGTATTTT
>-|TRBJ1-5|TRBV12-3/TRBV12-4|-
CASRGYSNQPQHF
TGTGCCAGCCGCGGGTATAGCAATCAGCCCCAGCATTTT
>-|TRBJ1-2|TRBV15|TRBD1
CATSRGRQGGNNGYGYTF
TGTGCCACCAGCAGAGGAAGACAGGGCGGGAATAATGGCTATGGCTACACCTTC
>-|TRBJ2-3|TRBV5-1|-
CASSTGRSSSTDTQYF
TGCGCCAGCAGCACAGGGCGGAGTAGCAGCACAGATACGCAGTATTTT
>-|TRBJ2-2|TRBV27|TRBD1
CASRKGQTYTGELFF
TGTGCCAGCAGAAAGGGACAGACCTACACCGGGGAGCTGTTTTTT
>-|TRBJ2-1|TRBV5-1|TRBD2
CASSLGSGTSFDEQFF
TGCGCCAGCAGCTTGGGGTCCGGGACTAGCTTCGATGAGCAGTTCTTC
>-|TRBJ1-1|TRBV18|TRBD1
CASSPLAGTGYTEAFF
TGTGCCAGCTCACCACTTGCTGGGACAGGGTATACTGAAGCTTTCTTT
>-|TRBJ1-1|TRBV12-3/TRBV12-4|-
CASGVGGGTEAFF
TGTGCCAGCGGGGTGGGAGGAGGCACTGAAGCTTTCTTT
>-|TRBJ2-7|TRBV7-8|TRBD1
CASSVNDGTVGEQYF
TGTGCCAGCAGCGTAAACGACGGGACAGTCGGCGAGCAGTACTTC
>-|TRBJ1-5|TRBV27|-
CASSPKGLFQPQHF
TGTGCCAGCAGTCCTAAGGGACTTTTTCAGCCCCAGCATTTT
>-|TRBJ2-1|TRBV2|-
CASSRENIYNEQFF
TGTGCCAGCAGCCGGGAGAATATCTACAATGAGCAGTTCTTC
>few|TRBJ2-2|TRBV10-3|TRBD2
CAPRSGSNSTGELFF
TGTGCCCCCCGGAGCGGGAGCAATAGCACCGGGGAGCTGTTTTTT
>-|TRBJ2-2|TRBV5-1|TRBD2
CASSFSGENTGELFF
TGCGCCAGCAGTTTTAGCGGGGAGAACACCGGGGAGCTGTTTTTT
>-|TRBJ1-2|TRBV5-5|-
CASSLGSGVYGYTF
TGTGCCAGCAGCTTGGGGTCAGGGGTCTATGGCTACACCTTC
>-|TRBJ1-4|TRBV2|-
CASSNAGSDNEKLFF
TGTGCCAGCAGTAACGCAGGGTCAGATAATGAAAAACTGTTTTTT
>-|TRBJ2-2|TRBV5-1|TRBD1
CASSLNLRGTGELFF
TGCGCCAGCAGCTTAAATCTCAGGGGGACCGGGGAGCTGTTTTTT
>-|TRBJ1-1|TRBV29-1|TRBD1
CSVGDRNTEAFF
TGCAGCGTTGGGGACAGGAACACTGAAGCTTTCTTT
>-|TRBJ1-5|TRBV2|-
CASSGPGGNQPQHF
TGTGCCAGCAGTGGACCGGGGGGCAATCAGCCCCAGCATTTT
>-|TRBJ2-2|TRBV5-1|TRBD2
CASSPGAGVNTGELFF
TGCGCCAGCAGCCCCGGGGCGGGAGTGAACACCGGGGAGCTGTTTTTT
>-|TRBJ1-5|TRBV7-8|TRBD1
CASSLSGGTNQPQHF
TGTGCCAGCAGCTTGTCAGGGGGTACTAATCAGCCCCAGCATTTT
>-|TRBJ1-1|TRBV14|-
CASSQDLRNTEAFF
TGTGCCAGCAGCCAAGACCTGAGGAACACTGAAGCTTTCTTT
>-|TRBJ1-1|TRBV6-5|TRBD1
CASSSRTGVMNTEAFF
TGTGCCAGCAGTTCCCGGACAGGGGTAATGAACACTGAAGCTTTCTTT
>-|TRBJ2-7|TRBV18|TRBD2
CASSPTSGGPGSYEQYF
TGTGCCAGCTCACCAACTAGCGGGGGGCCCGGATCCTACGAGCAGTACTTC
>few|TRBJ2-5|TRBV12-3/TRBV12-4|-
CASSLSPGETQYF
TGTGCCAGCAGTTTATCACCGGGGGAGACCCAGTACTTC
>once|TRBJ1-1|TRBV7-9|-
CASSLTQGSNTEAFF
TGTGCCAGCAGCCTAACACAGGGATCGAACACTGAAGCTTTCTTT
>-|TRBJ1-5|TRBV6-2/TRBV6-3|TRBD1
CASSYWDRAQPQHF
TGTGCCAGCAGTTACTGGGACAGGGCTCAGCCCCAGCATTTT
>-|TRBJ1-2|TRBV28|-
CASSFGQTANYGYTF
TGTGCCAGCAGTTTCGGACAGACAGCTAACTATGGCTACACCTTC
>-|TRBJ2-6|TRBV3-1/TRBV3-2|-
CASSQRAREANVLTF
TGTGCCAGCAGCCAACGGGCCCGGGAGGCCAACGTCCTGACTTTC
>-|TRBJ2-5|TRBV2|TRBD2
CASVFFGGDAQYF
TGTGCCAGCGTTTTTTTTGGGGGGGACGCCCAGTACTTC
>-|TRBJ1-5|TRBV28|-
CASSLQLQPQHF
TGTGCCAGCAGTCTACAGCTTCAGCCCCAGCATTTT
>-|TRBJ2-4|TRBV28|TRBD2
CASHNSGTKNIQYF
TGTGCCAGCCATAATAGCGGGACCAAAAACATTCAGTACTTC
>-|TRBJ1-2|TRBV6-2/TRBV6-3|-
CASSYGRADGYTF
TGTGCCAGCAGTTACGGCAGGGCGGATGGCTACACCTTC
>once|TRBJ2-7|TRBV6-5|TRBD1
CASSYSRTGATYEQYF
TGTGCCAGCAGTTACTCCCGGACAGGGGCGACCTACGAGCAGTACTTC
>-|TRBJ2-1|TRBV14|TRBD2
CASSQTSGSYSSYNEQFF
TGTGCCAGCAGCCAGACTAGCGGGAGTTATAGCTCCTACAATGAGCAGTTCTTC
>-|TRBJ2-3|TRBV4-1|-
CASSQVPGLSTDTQYF
TGCGCCAGCAGCCAAGTCCCGGGTCTTAGCACAGATACGCAGTATTTT
>-|TRBJ2-3|TRBV4-3|-
CASSPRWGADTQYF
TGCGCCAGCAGCCCCCGATGGGGGGCAGATACGCAGTATTTT
>-|TRBJ1-4|TRBV7-6|TRBD1
CASSLFPTGTGDEKLFF
TGTGCCAGCAGCTTATTCCCGACCGGGACAGGTGATGAAAAACTGTTTTTT
>-|TRBJ1-1|TRBV7-2|-
CASSLVSDTEAFF
TGTGCCAGCAGCTTGGTCAGTGACACTGAAGCTTTCTTT
>-|TRBJ1-3|TRBV19|-
CASSTTGTSGNTIYF
TGTGCCAGTAGCACAACAGGGACCTCTGGAAACACCATATATTTT
>-|TRBJ1-5|TRBV7-2|-
CASSLTQQRNQPQHF
TGTGCCAGCAGCTTAACCCAGCAGAGGAATCAGCCCCAGCATTTT
>-|TRBJ2-1|TRBV24-1|TRBD2
CATSKSPGLAGARSYNEQFF
TGTGCCACAAGTAAGTCCCCGGGACTAGCGGGGGCTCGCTCCTACAATGAGCAGTTCTTC
>-|TRBJ2-5|TRBV29-1|TRBD1
CSAYRDREETQYF
TGCAGCGCCTACCGGGACAGGGAAGAGACCCAGTACTTC
>-|TRBJ2-7|TRBV19|-
CASSRQVQFFPYEQYF
TGTGCCAGTAGTAGACAGGTCCAGTTCTTCCCCTACGAGCAGTACTTC
>-|TRBJ1-1|TRBV6-2/TRBV6-3|TRBD1
CASSNTQGVVSEAFF
TGTGCCAGCAGCAACACCCAGGGGGTAGTGAGTGAAGCTTTCTTT
>-|TRBJ1-1|TRBV18|-
CASSPGGTARGEAFF
TGTGCCAGCTCACCCGGGGGGACCGCGCGCGGTGAAGCTTTCTTT
>-|TRBJ1-3|TRBV16|-
CASSPDWLSGNTIYF
TGTGCCAGCAGCCCGGACTGGCTCTCTGGAAACACCATATATTTT
>-|TRBJ2-4|TRBV6-5|TRBD2
CASSYSGGGNIQYF
TGTGCCAGCAGTTACTCGGGGGGGGGAAACATTCAGTACTTC
>-|TRBJ1-3|TRBV6-5|-
CASSPISRPGNTIYF
TGTGCCAGCAGTCCCATATCTAGACCAGGAAACACCATATATTTT